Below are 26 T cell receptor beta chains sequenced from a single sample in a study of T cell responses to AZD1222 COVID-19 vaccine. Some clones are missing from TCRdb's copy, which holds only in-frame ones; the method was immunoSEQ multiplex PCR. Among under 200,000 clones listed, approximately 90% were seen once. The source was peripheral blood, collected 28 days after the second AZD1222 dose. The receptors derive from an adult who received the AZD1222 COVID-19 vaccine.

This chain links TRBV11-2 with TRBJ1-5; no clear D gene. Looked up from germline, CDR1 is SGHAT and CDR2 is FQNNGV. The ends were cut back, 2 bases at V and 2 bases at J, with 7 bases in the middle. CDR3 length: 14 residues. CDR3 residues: CASSLNGGNQPQHF. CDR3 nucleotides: TGTGCCAGCAGCTTAAACGGCGGCAATCAGCCCCAGCATTTT.

The CDR3: CASSLVINSNQPQHF. Written as DNA, the CDR3 is TGTGCCAGCAGTTTAGTGATTAATAGCAATCAGCCCCAGCATTTT. V and J are TRBV27 and TRBJ1-5; D is unresolved. With 2 bases removed from V and 0 bases from J, the gap between germline ends came to 8 bases. Germline V gene data show CDR1 as MNHEY and CDR2 as SMNVEV (reference sequence). CDR3 length equals 15 residues.

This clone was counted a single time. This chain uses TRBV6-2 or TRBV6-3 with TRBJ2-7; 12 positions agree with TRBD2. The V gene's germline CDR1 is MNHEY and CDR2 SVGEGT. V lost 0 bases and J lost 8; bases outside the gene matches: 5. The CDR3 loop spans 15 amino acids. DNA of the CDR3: TGTGCCAGCAGTTACTCGCCTAGCGGGAGGGTACAGCAGTACTTC. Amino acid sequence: CASSYSPSGRVQQYF.

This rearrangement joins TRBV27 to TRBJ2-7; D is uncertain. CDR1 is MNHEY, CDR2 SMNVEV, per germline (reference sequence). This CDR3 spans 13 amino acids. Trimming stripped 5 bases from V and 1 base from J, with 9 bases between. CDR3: CASSRTWSYEQYF. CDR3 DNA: TGTGCCAGCAGTCGCACCTGGTCCTACGAGCAGTACTTC.

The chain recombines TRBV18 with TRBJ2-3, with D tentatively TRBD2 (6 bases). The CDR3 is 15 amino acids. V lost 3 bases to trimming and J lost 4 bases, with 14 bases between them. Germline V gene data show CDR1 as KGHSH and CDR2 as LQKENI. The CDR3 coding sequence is TGTGCCAGCTCACCCTACGAGGGCGGGGCAGATACGCAGTATTTT. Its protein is CASSPYEGGADTQYF.

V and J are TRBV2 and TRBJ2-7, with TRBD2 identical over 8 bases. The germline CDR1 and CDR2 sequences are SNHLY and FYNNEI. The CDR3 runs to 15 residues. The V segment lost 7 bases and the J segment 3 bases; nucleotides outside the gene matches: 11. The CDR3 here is CASTRGGGTSYEQYF. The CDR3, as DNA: TGTGCCAGCACGAGGGGGGGAGGGACTAGCTACGAGCAGTACTTC.

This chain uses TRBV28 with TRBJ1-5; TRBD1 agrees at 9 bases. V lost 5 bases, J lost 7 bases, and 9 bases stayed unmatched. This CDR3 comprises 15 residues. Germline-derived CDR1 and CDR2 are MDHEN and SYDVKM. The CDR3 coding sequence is TGTGCCAGCAGTCCACAAACAGGGGGCGGGCAGCCCCAGCATTTT. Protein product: CASSPQTGGGQPQHF.

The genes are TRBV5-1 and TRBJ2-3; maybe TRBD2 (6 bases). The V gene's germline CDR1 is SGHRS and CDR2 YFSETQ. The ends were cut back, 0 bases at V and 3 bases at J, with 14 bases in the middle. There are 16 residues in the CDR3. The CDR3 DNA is TGCGCCAGCAGCTTGGGGGGCGGGGCCGGGACAGATACGCAGTATTTT. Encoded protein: CASSLGGGAGTDTQYF.

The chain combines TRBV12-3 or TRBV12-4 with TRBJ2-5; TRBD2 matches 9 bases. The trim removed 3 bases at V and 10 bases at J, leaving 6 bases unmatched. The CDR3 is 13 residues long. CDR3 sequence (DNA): TGTGCCAGCAGTTTCGGCGGGAGGGCCAACCAGTACTTC. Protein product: CASSFGGRANQYF.

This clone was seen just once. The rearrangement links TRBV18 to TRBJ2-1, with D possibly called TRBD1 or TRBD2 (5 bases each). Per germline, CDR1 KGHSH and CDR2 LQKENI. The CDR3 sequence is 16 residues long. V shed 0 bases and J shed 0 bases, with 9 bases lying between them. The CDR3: CASSPPSGGSYNEQFF. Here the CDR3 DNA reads TGTGCCAGCTCACCACCGTCTGGGGGCTCCTACAATGAGCAGTTCTTC. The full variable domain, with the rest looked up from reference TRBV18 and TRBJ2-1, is NAGVMQNPRHLVRRRGQEARLRCSPMKGHSHVYWYRQLPEEGLKFMVYLQKENIIDESGMPKERFSAEFPKEGPSILRIQQVVRGDSAAYFCASSPPSGGSYNEQFFGPGTRLTVL.

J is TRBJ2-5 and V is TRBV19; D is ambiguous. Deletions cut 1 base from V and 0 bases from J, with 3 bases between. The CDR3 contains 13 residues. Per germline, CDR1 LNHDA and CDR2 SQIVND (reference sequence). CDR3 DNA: TGTGCCAGTAGTATAGGACACCAAGAGACCCAGTACTTC. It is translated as CASSIGHQETQYF.

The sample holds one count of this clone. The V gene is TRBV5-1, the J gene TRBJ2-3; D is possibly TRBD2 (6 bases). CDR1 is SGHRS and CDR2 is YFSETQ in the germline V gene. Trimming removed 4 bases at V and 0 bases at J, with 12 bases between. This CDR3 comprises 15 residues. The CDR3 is CASSRGAGSTDTQYF. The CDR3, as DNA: TGCGCCAGCAGCAGGGGCGCGGGGAGCACAGATACGCAGTATTTT.

CDR3 loop: CASSRDRYTGELFF. The DNA of the CDR3 is TGTGCCAGCTCAAGGGACAGATACACCGGGGAGCTGTTTTTT. The gene calls are TRBV18 and TRBJ2-2; the match to TRBD1 covers 7 bases. J was trimmed by 3 bases and V by 5 bases; bases with no gene match: 3. The CDR3 runs 14 residues. Per germline, CDR1 KGHSH and CDR2 LQKENI. The entire variable domain, with the rest obtained from reference TRBV18 and TRBJ2-2, is as follows: NAGVMQNPRHLVRRRGQEARLRCSPMKGHSHVYWYRQLPEEGLKFMVYLQKENIIDESGMPKERFSAEFPKEGPSILRIQQVVRGDSAAYFCASSRDRYTGELFFGEGSRLTVL.

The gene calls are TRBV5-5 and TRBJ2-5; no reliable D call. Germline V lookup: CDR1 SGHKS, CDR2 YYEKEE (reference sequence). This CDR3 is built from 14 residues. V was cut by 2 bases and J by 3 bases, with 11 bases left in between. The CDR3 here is CASSFSNSKETQYF. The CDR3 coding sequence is TGTGCCAGCAGCTTCTCGAACTCCAAAGAGACCCAGTACTTC.

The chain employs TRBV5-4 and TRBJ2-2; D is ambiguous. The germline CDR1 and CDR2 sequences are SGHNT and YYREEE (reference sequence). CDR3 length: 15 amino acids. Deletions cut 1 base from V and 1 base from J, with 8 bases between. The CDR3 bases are TGTGCCAGCAGCTTGTACCGACAGAACACCGGGGAGCTGTTTTTT. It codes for CASSLYRQNTGELFF. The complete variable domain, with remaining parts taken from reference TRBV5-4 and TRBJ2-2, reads ETGVTQSPTHLIKTRGQQVTLRCSSQSGHNTVSWYQQALGQGPQFIFQYYREEENGRGNFPPRFSGLQFPNYSSELNVNALELDDSALYLCASSLYRQNTGELFFGEGSRLTVL.

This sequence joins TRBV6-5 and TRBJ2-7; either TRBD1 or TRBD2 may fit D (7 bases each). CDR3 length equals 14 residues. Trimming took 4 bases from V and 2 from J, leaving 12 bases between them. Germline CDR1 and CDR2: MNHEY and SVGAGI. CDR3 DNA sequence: TGTGCCAGCAGTTTCTCAGGGGGGGCCTACGAGCAGTACTTC. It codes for CASSFSGGAYEQYF.

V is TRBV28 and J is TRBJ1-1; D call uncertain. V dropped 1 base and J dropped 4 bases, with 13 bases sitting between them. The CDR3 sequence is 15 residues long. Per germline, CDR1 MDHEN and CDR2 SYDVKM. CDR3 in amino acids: CASSLSDSGFTEAFF. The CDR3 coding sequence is TGTGCCAGCAGTTTATCTGACTCGGGTTTCACTGAAGCTTTCTTT.

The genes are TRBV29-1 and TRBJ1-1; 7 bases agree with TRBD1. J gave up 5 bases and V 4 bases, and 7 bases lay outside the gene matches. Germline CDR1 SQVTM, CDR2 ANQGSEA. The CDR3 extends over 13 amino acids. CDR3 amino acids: CSVGRRGETEAFF. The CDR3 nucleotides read TGCAGCGTTGGCCGCAGGGGGGAGACTGAAGCTTTCTTT.

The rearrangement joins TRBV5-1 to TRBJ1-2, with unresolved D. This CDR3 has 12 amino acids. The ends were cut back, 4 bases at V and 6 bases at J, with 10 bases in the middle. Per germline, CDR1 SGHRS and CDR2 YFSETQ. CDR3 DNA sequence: TGCGCCAGCAGCCTAAACAGCGATGGCTACACCTTC. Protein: CASSLNSDGYTF.

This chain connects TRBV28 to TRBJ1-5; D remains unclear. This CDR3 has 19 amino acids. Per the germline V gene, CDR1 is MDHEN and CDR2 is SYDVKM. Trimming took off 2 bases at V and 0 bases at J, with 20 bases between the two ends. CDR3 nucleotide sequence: TGTGCCAGCAGTTTACGTCAGTTCAGAGGAGAATATAGCAATCAGCCCCAGCATTTT. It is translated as CASSLRQFRGEYSNQPQHF.

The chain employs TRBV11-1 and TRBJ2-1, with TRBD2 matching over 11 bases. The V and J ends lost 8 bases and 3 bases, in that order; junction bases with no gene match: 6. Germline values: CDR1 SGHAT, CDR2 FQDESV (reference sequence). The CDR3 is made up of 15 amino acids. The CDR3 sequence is CASHRSGRDYNEQFF. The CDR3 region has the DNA TGTGCCAGCCACCGTAGCGGGAGGGACTACAATGAGCAGTTCTTC.

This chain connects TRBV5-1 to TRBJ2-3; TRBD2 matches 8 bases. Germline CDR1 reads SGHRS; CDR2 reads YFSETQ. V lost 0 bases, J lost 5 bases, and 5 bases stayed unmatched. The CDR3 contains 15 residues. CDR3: CASSLEAGVRDTQYF. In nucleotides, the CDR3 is TGCGCCAGCAGCTTGGAAGCGGGAGTGCGAGATACGCAGTATTTT.

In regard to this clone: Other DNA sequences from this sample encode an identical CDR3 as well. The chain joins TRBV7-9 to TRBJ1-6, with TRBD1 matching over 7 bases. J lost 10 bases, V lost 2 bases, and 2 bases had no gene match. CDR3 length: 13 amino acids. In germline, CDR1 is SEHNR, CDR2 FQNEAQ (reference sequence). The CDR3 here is CASSLQGESPLHF. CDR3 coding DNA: TGTGCCAGCAGCTTACAGGGGGAATCACCCCTCCACTTT.

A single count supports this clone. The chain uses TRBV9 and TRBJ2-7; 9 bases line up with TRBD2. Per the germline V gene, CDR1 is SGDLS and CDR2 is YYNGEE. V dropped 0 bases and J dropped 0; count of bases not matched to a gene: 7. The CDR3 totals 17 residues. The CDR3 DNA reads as TGTGCCAGCAGCGTAGCTGAGGGACTAGCTGCCTCCTACGAGCAGTACTTC. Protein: CASSVAEGLAASYEQYF.

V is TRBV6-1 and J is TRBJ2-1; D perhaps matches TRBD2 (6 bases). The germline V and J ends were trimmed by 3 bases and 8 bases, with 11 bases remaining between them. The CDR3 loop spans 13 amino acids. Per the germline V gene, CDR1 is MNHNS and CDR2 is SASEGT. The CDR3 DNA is TGTGCCAGCAGTGAGCTAGCGAGGTATGAGCAGTTCTTC. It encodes CASSELARYEQFF.

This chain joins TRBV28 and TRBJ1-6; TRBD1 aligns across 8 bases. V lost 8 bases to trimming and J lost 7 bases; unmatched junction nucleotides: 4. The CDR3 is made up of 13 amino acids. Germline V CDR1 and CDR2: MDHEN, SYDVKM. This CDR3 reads CASRGTGNSPLHF. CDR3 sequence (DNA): TGTGCCAGCCGGGGGACAGGAAATTCACCCCTCCACTTT.